This entry lists 12 T cell receptor beta chains sequenced from one sample in a study of CD8 T cells in ankylosing spondylitis (dated by TCRdb to between 2016 and 2019). Study-level results and caveats: Blood from ankylosing spondylitis patients appeared to be characterized by a TCR beta motif composed of about eight highly homologous amino acid variants.

For these receptors, no antigen is known. Preparation of the library involved 5' RACE. The sequencer was an Illumina HiSeq 2500. TCRdb trimmed the raw reads at Q25, called clones with MiXCR and kept productive beta chains. Each record represents a unique CDR3 protein, reported with the most common genes and DNA among its rows. Across this sample there are about 540,000 distinct CDR3 sequences, with roughly an eighth seen only once. The ten largest clones capture about 6.8% of the sample. The sequenced sample consisted of blood, either unsorted or a sorted T cell fraction (not recorded which). Source of these receptors: a male donor with ankylosing spondylitis.

This clonotype was recorded at least ten times. The V call is TRBV5-6, the J call TRBJ1-2; 7 nucleotides line up with TRBD1. CDR3 length: 15 amino acids. Germline loops: CDR1 SGHDT, CDR2 YYEEEE. V dropped 2 bases and J dropped 0; count of bases not matched to a gene: 4. The CDR3 region has the DNA TGTGCCAGCAGCTTCGGACAGGACGCTAACTATGGCTACACCTTC. Its translation is CASSFGQDANYGYTF.

J is TRBJ1-3 and V is TRBV6-5, with no clear D. The length of the CDR3 is 13 residues. Between the trimmed V and J ends, which lost 2 bases and 8 bases, there was a span of 10 bases. The germline V gene has CDR1 MNHEY and CDR2 SVGAGI. This CDR3 reads CASSYTTADTIYF. CDR3 nucleotide sequence: TGTGCCAGCAGTTACACGACTGCAGACACCATATATTTT.

This chain links TRBV20-1 with TRBJ2-7, with D maybe TRBD2 (6 bases). This CDR3 is built from 14 residues. V was pared by 4 bases and J by 4 bases, with 17 bases between. Germline values: CDR1 DFQATT, CDR2 SNEGSKA (reference sequence). CDR3 DNA: TGCAGTGCTATGACCGCTGGGGGAGGATACGAGCAGTACGTC. It encodes CSAMTAGGGYEQYV.

This clonotype has only a few counts. The chain couples TRBV10-3 to TRBJ2-5; the D gene is possibly TRBD1 (5 bases). CDR3 length: 16 residues. Trimming took off 3 bases at V and 5 bases at J, with 19 bases between the two ends. From germline, CDR1 is ENHRY and CDR2 SYGVKD. CDR3 protein: CAISDAKGASGETQYF. CDR3 bases: TGTGCCATCAGTGATGCAAAAGGGGCATCAGGGGAGACCCAGTACTTC.

There are many counts of this clonotype. The chain is built from TRBV7-9 and TRBJ2-1; TRBD1 agrees at 7 bases. The germline V gene has CDR1 SEHNR and CDR2 FQNEAQ (reference sequence). The CDR3 has 17 residues. The ends lost 0 bases at V and 6 bases at J; junction bases unmatched: 11. The CDR3 sequence: CASSLATGQGVGNEQFF. DNA for the CDR3: TGTGCCAGCAGCTTAGCGACAGGGCAGGGGGTCGGCAATGAGCAGTTCTTC.

This chain joins TRBV29-1 and TRBJ1-1, with D maybe TRBD1 (5 bases). This CDR3 contains 14 residues. Deletions cut 5 bases from V and 4 bases from J, with 17 bases between. Germline V gene data show CDR1 as SQVTM and CDR2 as ANQGSEA. As DNA, the CDR3 is TGCAGCGTTATACAATCGGGGGTTTCCACTGAAGCTTTCTTT. The encoded protein is CSVIQSGVSTEAFF. Together with reference TRBV29-1 and TRBJ1-1, the CDR3 gives the full variable domain: SAVISQKPSRDICQRGTSLTIQCQVDSQVTMMFWYRQQPGQSLTLIATANQGSEATYESGFVIDKFPISRPNLTFSTLTVSNMSPEDSSIYLCSVIQSGVSTEAFFGQGTRLTVV.

The CDR3 region is CASSSFVDTGELFF. The CDR3 bases are TGTGCCAGCAGTTCCTTCGTGGACACCGGGGAGCTGTTTTTT. The genes are TRBV7-9 and TRBJ2-2; D is unresolved. Germline lookup yields CDR1 SEHNR and CDR2 FQNEAQ (reference sequence). The CDR3 is made up of 14 amino acids. The V end lost 6 bases, the J end lost 3 bases, and 11 bases lay between the germline ends.

This clonotype occurred many times. The chain joins TRBV4-1 to TRBJ2-1; 10 bases align to TRBD1. Germline assignment: CDR1 MGHRA and CDR2 YSYEKL. This CDR3 has 12 amino acids. V was clipped by 0 bases and J by 15 bases; unmatched bases: 2. The CDR3 sequence: CASSQEGTGAFF. The DNA of the CDR3 is TGCGCCAGCAGCCAAGAGGGGACAGGGGCGTTCTTC.

CDR3 amino acids: CASSVGLAGLDEQFF. DNA for the CDR3: TGTGCCAGCAGTGTAGGACTAGCGGGTCTCGATGAGCAGTTCTTC. J is TRBJ2-1 and V is TRBV6-1; 11 bases agree with TRBD2. The germline V gene encodes CDR1 MNHNS and CDR2 SASEGT. CDR3 length: 15 amino acids. The ends lost 4 bases at V and 8 bases at J; junction bases unmatched: 7.

The chain employs TRBV10-3 and TRBJ1-1, with a weak D call TRBD1 (5 bases). V lost 5 bases and J lost 1, with 14 bases in between. Germline V CDR1 and CDR2: ENHRY, SYGVKD. The CDR3 extends over 15 amino acids. The CDR3 bases are TGTGCCATCAGTCGTCCTGACAGACAGAACACTGAAGCTTTCTTT. Translating it yields CAISRPDRQNTEAFF.

The gene calls are TRBV5-1 and TRBJ2-5; D perhaps matches TRBD2 (6 bases). The CDR3 sequence is 15 residues long. V lost 4 bases and J lost 0, with 13 bases in between. Germline V CDR1 and CDR2: SGHRS, YFSETQ. The CDR3 sequence: CASSPGGAYQETQYF. In nucleotides, the CDR3 is TGCGCCAGCAGCCCCGGAGGGGCTTACCAAGAGACCCAGTACTTC.

This clonotype has more than one count but fewer than ten. This chain connects TRBV20-1 to TRBJ1-1, with 10 bases identical to TRBD1. This CDR3 has 14 residues. Germline V gene data show CDR1 as DFQATT and CDR2 as SNEGSKA (reference sequence). J gave up 3 bases and V 8 bases, and 9 bases lay outside the gene matches. Written as DNA, the CDR3 is TGCAGTTCCCGGGACAGGGGTTTGTACACTGAAGCTTTCTTT. Translation gives CSSRDRGLYTEAFF.